This T cell receptor beta chain came from a study of cytomegalovirus exposure and HLA in healthy donors. Whole-study context: Genotyping of more than 300 donors showed that over 80% belonged to the Caucasian-associated ancestry cluster.

About this clone itself: Antigen specificity is unknown.

General study results and limits: High sensitivity and specificity were reportedly achieved when the classifier diagnosed cytomegalovirus status. Earlier analysis found most TCR beta V segments productive about 87% or about 30% of the time.

With V trimmed by 4 bases and J by 5 bases, 12 bases remained unmatched. The CDR3 loop spans 17 amino acids. Germline CDR1 MGHRA, CDR2 YSYEKL. The primer mix had 60 Vbeta and 13 Jbeta primers. The table came from immunoSEQ multiplex PCR; TCRdb's copy has only in-frame clones and leaves some out. The table has about 65,000 clones, about 80% seen once. Material: PBMCs. V usage is TRBV4-1 and J usage is TRBJ2-2; 8 nucleotides line up with TRBD1. This TCR came from a woman in her twenties or thirties in good health and CMV-seronegative. This CDR3 reads CASSLNQGALKTGELFF. The CDR3 DNA reads as TGCGCCAGCAGCCTAAACCAGGGGGCATTGAAAACCGGGGAGCTGTTTTTT.